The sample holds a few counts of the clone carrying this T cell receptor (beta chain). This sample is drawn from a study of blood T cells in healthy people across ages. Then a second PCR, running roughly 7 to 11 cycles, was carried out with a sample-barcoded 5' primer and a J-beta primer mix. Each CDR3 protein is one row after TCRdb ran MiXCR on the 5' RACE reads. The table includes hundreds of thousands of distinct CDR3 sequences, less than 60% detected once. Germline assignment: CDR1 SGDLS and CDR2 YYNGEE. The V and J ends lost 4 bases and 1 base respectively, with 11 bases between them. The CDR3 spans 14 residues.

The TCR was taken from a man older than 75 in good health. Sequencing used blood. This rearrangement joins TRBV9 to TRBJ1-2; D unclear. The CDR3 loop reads CASSPSINNYGYTF. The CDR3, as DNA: TGTGCCAGCAGCCCCAGCATTAATAACTATGGCTACACCTTC.